These 19 T cell receptor beta chains originate from one sample sequenced in a study of control samples from healthy donors and cancer patients. The assay was immunoSEQ multiplex PCR, and TCRdb's table has in-frame clones only and misses some. The sample lists approximately 87,000 clones; 85% to 90% were seen once. Sequenced material: blood. The receptors stem from a woman between 50 and 59 years old in good health.

The gene calls are TRBV6-2 or TRBV6-3 and TRBJ1-3; D gene unclear. The CDR3 is 15 amino acids. Trimming left V 6 bases short and J 0 bases short, with 12 bases between. Looked up from germline, CDR1 is MNHEY and CDR2 is SVGEGT. The CDR3 region is CASSRHDRSGNTIYF. The CDR3 bases are TGTGCCAGCAGCCGACATGATCGCTCTGGAAACACCATATATTTT.

This rearrangement joins TRBV5-4 to TRBJ2-7, with 7 bases matching TRBD2. The CDR3 has 16 residues. Looked up from germline, CDR1 is SGHNT and CDR2 is YYREEE (reference sequence). Trimming cost V 4 bases and J 0 bases; bases outside gene matches: 10. The CDR3 coding sequence is TGTGCCAGCAGCGTTACATGGGGCGGGAGCTCCTACGAGCAGTACTTC. This sequence encodes CASSVTWGGSSYEQYF.

The chain has TRBV5-1 and TRBJ2-6; perhaps TRBD2 as D (6 bases). The V gene's germline CDR1 is SGHRS and CDR2 YFSETQ. The CDR3 is 15 amino acids. V was cut by 3 bases and J by 0 bases, with 7 bases left in between. CDR3 in DNA: TGCGCCAGCAGCTACGGGGGCTCTGGGGCCAACGTCCTGACTTTC. This codes for CASSYGGSGANVLTF.

The rearrangement joins TRBV11-2 to TRBJ2-1, with 8 bases identical to TRBD2. The ends lost 2 bases at V and 5 bases at J; junction bases unmatched: 14. Germline V gene sequence: CDR1 SGHAT, CDR2 FQNNGV. The CDR3 loop spans 18 amino acids. CDR3 protein: CASSLSVTSGTRDNEQFF. In DNA, the CDR3 is TGTGCCAGCAGCTTATCTGTAACTTCCGGGACTAGGGACAATGAGCAGTTCTTC.

V usage is TRBV18 and J usage is TRBJ2-7; the D gene could be TRBD1 or TRBD2 (6 bases each). CDR3 length equals 17 residues. Trimming cost V 3 bases and J 5 bases, with 23 bases left between them. Germline values: CDR1 KGHSH, CDR2 LQKENI. The CDR3 region is CASSPSQGGGTNDEQYF. The CDR3 DNA reads TGTGCCAGCTCACCGTCCCAGGGTGGAGGGACAAACGACGAGCAGTACTTC.

The rearrangement uses TRBV4-1 and TRBJ1-5; a weak D match, TRBD1 (6 bases). Germline V lookup: CDR1 MGHRA, CDR2 YSYEKL. V lost 0 bases to trimming and J lost 10 bases, with 22 bases between them. The CDR3 length is 17 residues. CDR3 nucleotides: TGCGCCAGCAGCCAAGATGATTCGGGGGCCCGTTTATCACCCCAGCATTTT. Translated, it gives CASSQDDSGARLSPQHF.

This clone was recorded once. The chain combines TRBV7-9 with TRBJ2-1, with 8 bases identical to TRBD2. The V gene end was trimmed by 5 bases and the J gene end by 1 base; junction bases not matched to a gene: 7. CDR3 size: 16 residues. Germline CDR1 is SEHNR and CDR2 is FQNEAQ (reference sequence). CDR3 DNA sequence: TGTGCCAGCAGCCCTTTAGCGGGAAGGTCCTACAATGAGCAGTTCTTC. The encoded protein is CASSPLAGRSYNEQFF.

This chain joins TRBV20-1 and TRBJ2-7; D uncertain. Germline V gives CDR1 DFQATT, CDR2 SNEGSKA (reference sequence). CDR3 length equals 12 residues. Trimming stripped 3 bases from V and 6 bases from J, with 12 bases between. CDR3: CSASQSQTEQYF. CDR3 sequence (DNA): TGCAGTGCTAGTCAATCCCAAACCGAGCAGTACTTC.

This clone was detected once. V and J are TRBV7-2 and TRBJ2-7, with 7 nucleotides matching TRBD2. J was trimmed by 5 bases and V by 3 bases; bases with no gene match: 4. Germline CDR1 and CDR2: SGHTA and FQGNSA. The CDR3 spans 13 residues. CDR3 in amino acids: CASSFLTSHEQYF. The CDR3 coding sequence is TGTGCCAGCAGCTTCCTGACTAGCCACGAGCAGTACTTC.

The V call is TRBV11-1, the J call TRBJ2-1; D is ambiguous. Germline CDR1 SGHAT, CDR2 FQDESV (reference sequence). Trimming stripped 1 base from V and 9 bases from J, with 4 bases between. This CDR3 has 11 residues. The CDR3, as DNA: TGTGCCAGCAGCTTAGGGGGTGAGCAGTTCTTC. Amino acid sequence: CASSLGGEQFF.

The chain uses TRBV12-5 and TRBJ2-1, with D uncertain. The germline gives CDR1 LGHNT, CDR2 FRNRAP. The CDR3 consists of 11 residues. V was cut by 8 bases and J by 9 bases, with 11 bases left in between. The CDR3 here is CASYGLGEQFF. For the CDR3, the DNA is TGTGCTAGTTATGGGCTAGGTGAGCAGTTCTTC.

The gene calls are TRBV3-1 (or the pseudogene TRBV3-2) and TRBJ2-5; D possibly corresponds to TRBD2 (5 bases). The CDR3 totals 15 residues. The germline V gene has CDR1 LGHDT and CDR2 YNNKEL (reference sequence). V lost 1 base to trimming and J lost 3 bases, with 12 bases between them. CDR3 loop: CASSQALAVKETQYF. Written as DNA, the CDR3 is TGTGCCAGCAGCCAAGCCCTAGCTGTTAAAGAGACCCAGTACTTC.

Only a few counts were recorded for this clone. J is TRBJ2-3 and V is TRBV5-1; D unclear. Germline lookup yields CDR1 SGHRS and CDR2 YFSETQ. This CDR3 is built from 17 residues. The V end lost 1 base, the J end lost 3 bases, and 18 bases lay between the germline ends. The CDR3 bases are TGCGCCAGCAGCTTGCCGGGTTCGGGTATCGGGACAGATACGCAGTATTTT. It is translated as CASSLPGSGIGTDTQYF.

The J gene is TRBJ2-5, the V gene TRBV5-1, with unresolved D. This CDR3 region has 12 residues. Per germline, CDR1 SGHRS and CDR2 YFSETQ. Deletions cut 0 bases from V and 2 bases from J, with 2 bases between. The CDR3 coding sequence is TGCGCCAGCAGCTTGGGGCAAGAGACCCAGTACTTC. It encodes CASSLGQETQYF.

V is TRBV7-2 and J is TRBJ1-2, with TRBD1 as a possible D gene (6 bases). Germline V gene sequence: CDR1 SGHTA, CDR2 FQGNSA. This CDR3 is built from 15 residues. Trimming removed 5 bases at V and 4 bases at J, with 17 bases between. CDR3 protein: CASSPSDSGSYGYTF. CDR3 nucleotide sequence: TGTGCCAGCAGCCCATCGGACAGTGGTTCCTATGGCTACACCTTC.

The chain uses TRBV27 and TRBJ2-3; 12 bases are a match to TRBD1. The V and J ends lost 5 bases and 9 bases, in that order; junction bases with no gene match: 12. Germline assignment: CDR1 MNHEY and CDR2 SMNVEV (reference sequence). This CDR3 has 16 amino acids. The CDR3 sequence is CASSLPRGQGARTQYF. The CDR3 DNA reads TGTGCCAGCAGTCTCCCTAGGGGACAGGGGGCAAGAACGCAGTATTTT.

The CDR3 sequence is CASSFKLGGPNEQFF. As DNA, the CDR3 is TGTGCCAGCAGCTTTAAACTAGGAGGGCCCAATGAGCAGTTCTTC. The rearrangement links TRBV5-4 to TRBJ2-1; TRBD2 might be the D (6 bases). Germline V gene lookup returns CDR1 SGHNT and CDR2 YYREEE (reference sequence). The CDR3 runs to 15 residues. Trimming took off 2 bases at V and 6 bases at J, with 15 bases between the two ends.

The chain joins TRBV29-1 to TRBJ1-1; D is undetermined. The V gene's germline CDR1 is SQVTM and CDR2 ANQGSEA. V was trimmed by 4 bases and J by 4 bases, leaving 7 bases between them. The CDR3 is 11 amino acids. CDR3 region: CSVVEGTEAFF. The CDR3 DNA sequence: TGCAGCGTTGTCGAGGGCACTGAAGCTTTCTTT.

The V gene is TRBV6-5, the J gene TRBJ1-1; weak D call: TRBD1 (6 bases). Germline loops: CDR1 MNHEY, CDR2 SVGAGI. The V and J ends lost 4 bases and 2 bases respectively, with 8 bases between them. The CDR3 has 13 amino acids. The CDR3 here is CASSSDRNTEAFF. As DNA, the CDR3 is TGTGCCAGCAGTTCGGACAGAAACACTGAAGCTTTCTTT.